Listed below are T cell receptor beta chains from one sample, sequenced in a study of blood T cell repertoires in COVID-19. Some clones are missing from TCRdb's copy, which holds only in-frame ones; the method was immunoSEQ multiplex PCR. The data hold roughly 110,000 clones, with around nine tenths observed a single time. Source material: peripheral blood. Receptors originate from a human donor with acute or convalescent COVID-19. The donor label of this sample is uncertain. Each CDR3 is given with its conserved first and last residue. A D gene is named only where the DNA matches it firmly. The size of a clone is reported for some rows only, either as once, few or many, or as a class for expanded clones.

D gene,J gene,V gene,clone size,CDR3 protein,CDR3 DNA
-,TRBJ2-2,TRBV4-1,-,CASSQAPGTNTGELFF,TGCGCCAGCAGCCAAGCCCCAGGGACGAACACCGGGGAGCTGTTTTTT
TRBD2,TRBJ2-3,TRBV6-2/TRBV6-3,-,CASSYGTSGRVDTQYF,TGTGCCAGCAGTTACGGGACTAGCGGGAGGGTAGATACGCAGTATTTT
TRBD1,TRBJ2-7,TRBV28,-,CASSSQGQGSYEQYF,TGTGCCAGCAGTTCGCAGGGACAGGGCTCCTACGAGCAGTACTTC
-,TRBJ2-3,TRBV7-8,-,CASSLGRRGSWVTDTQYF,TGTGCCAGCAGCTTAGGGCGGCGGGGTTCCTGGGTAACAGATACGCAGTATTTT
-,TRBJ2-1,TRBV2,-,CASIIGGGGYNEQFF,TGTGCCAGCATCATCGGCGGGGGCGGTTACAATGAGCAGTTCTTC
-,TRBJ2-3,TRBV11-1,-,CASSLQGPDTQYF,TGTGCCAGCAGCTTACAGGGTCCAGATACGCAGTATTTT
-,TRBJ1-5,TRBV30,-,CAWSVPGAGQPQHF,TGTGCCTGGAGTGTACCAGGGGCAGGGCAGCCCCAGCATTTT
-,TRBJ2-2,TRBV28,-,CASTTQGELFF,TGTGCCAGCACGACTCAGGGGGAGCTGTTTTTT
TRBD2,TRBJ2-1,TRBV18,-,CASSPLGLAGNEQFF,TGTGCCAGCTCACCATTGGGACTAGCCGGCAATGAGCAGTTCTTC
-,TRBJ2-2,TRBV7-2,-,CASSPAREVGELFF,TGTGCCAGCAGCCCCGCGAGGGAGGTCGGGGAGCTGTTTTTT
TRBD1,TRBJ2-1,TRBV5-8,-,CASLSRTGGYGQFF,TGTGCCAGCCTATCCCGGACAGGGGGGTATGGGCAGTTCTTC
TRBD2,TRBJ2-1,TRBV10-3,-,CAISESKASGSGNEQFF,TGTGCCATCAGTGAGTCGAAGGCTAGCGGGAGTGGCAATGAGCAGTTCTTC
TRBD1,TRBJ1-3,TRBV15,-,CATSRVARTGTGRVGNTIYF,TGTGCCACCAGCAGAGTTGCTCGAACCGGGACAGGGAGGGTTGGAAACACCATATATTTT
TRBD1,TRBJ1-2,TRBV5-1,-,CASSLTGENYGYTF,TGCGCCAGCAGCTTGACAGGGGAGAACTATGGCTACACCTTC
-,TRBJ2-7,TRBV11-2,-,CASSLDALSYEQYF,TGTGCCAGCAGCTTAGACGCGCTCTCCTACGAGCAGTACTTC
-,TRBJ2-7,TRBV3-1/TRBV3-2,-,CASSPTIGQTYEQYF,TGTGCCAGCAGCCCGACGATCGGACAGACCTACGAGCAGTACTTC
TRBD2,TRBJ2-1,TRBV19,few,CASSIDLGLEMHTEQFF,TGTGCCAGTAGTATAGATTTGGGACTAGAGATGCATACTGAGCAGTTCTTC
-,TRBJ1-5,TRBV6-1,-,CASSEGGYLGQPQHF,TGTGCCAGCAGTGAAGGGGGCTATCTGGGTCAGCCCCAGCATTTT
-,TRBJ1-2,TRBV4-1,-,CASSQGTGIYGYTF,TGCGCCAGCAGCCAAGGAACAGGGATCTATGGCTACACCTTC
-,TRBJ2-5,TRBV3-1/TRBV3-2,-,CASRQLGAETQYF,TGTGCCAGCAGACAATTGGGGGCGGAGACCCAGTACTTC
-,TRBJ2-2,TRBV6-5,-,CASSPGRGGELFF,TGTGCCAGCAGCCCCGGGCGGGGCGGGGAGCTGTTTTTT
TRBD1,TRBJ1-1,TRBV19,-,CASSSETGVNTEAFF,TGTGCCAGTAGTAGTGAGACAGGGGTGAACACTGAAGCTTTCTTT
-,TRBJ1-1,TRBV7-2,-,CASRLTGGTEAFF,TGTGCCAGCAGGCTCACGGGGGGCACTGAAGCTTTCTTT
TRBD1,TRBJ1-3,TRBV25-1,-,CASSGIQGWGNTIYF,TGTGCCAGCAGTGGGATACAGGGGTGGGGAAACACCATATATTTT
TRBD2,TRBJ2-4,TRBV18,-,CASSPGLAGQNIQYF,TGTGCCAGCTCACCCGGACTAGCGGGGCAAAACATTCAGTACTTC
TRBD1,TRBJ2-5,TRBV13,-,CASSLKTIGTDETQYF,TGTGCCAGCAGCTTAAAAACGATTGGGACAGACGAGACCCAGTACTTC
-,TRBJ1-2,TRBV5-4,-,CASSLGGTRSYGYTF,TGTGCCAGCAGCTTGGGGGGGACAAGGAGCTATGGCTACACCTTC